The present TCR beta chain was sequenced within a study of cytomegalovirus exposure and HLA in healthy donors. General study points: In vitro assays verified that a few CMV-associated chains recognized CMV antigens specifically. Accurate predictions that matched the HLA-A and HLA-B alleles of most subjects were reportedly made from TCR beta sequences.

The germline CDR1 and CDR2 sequences are PRHDT and FYEKMQ (reference sequence). The CDR3 has 17 residues. V lost 5 bases and J lost 4, with 23 bases in between. The primer mix had 60 Vbeta and 13 Jbeta primers. The protocol was immunoSEQ multiplex PCR, while the TCRdb copy is restricted to in-frame clones and leaves out a portion. Seen here are about 120,000 clones, about 81% observed once, and the top ten hold roughly 3%. This clone was seen a handful of times. Antigen specificity is unknown. The sequence was collected from a woman aged 40-49 years in good health and CMV-seropositive. The sequencing input was PBMCs. This rearrangement joins TRBV13 to TRBJ1-2; possible D gene TRBD1, 6 bases. The CDR3 is CASSPRQELRRPYGYTF. The CDR3 DNA is TGTGCCAGCAGCCCCCGACAGGAGCTAAGAAGGCCCTATGGCTACACCTTC.